These 15 T cell receptor beta chains originate from one sample sequenced in a study of blood T cell repertoires in COVID-19. Sequencing was performed with immunoSEQ multiplex PCR; in TCRdb, only in-frame clones are kept and a portion is missing. The sample has roughly 100,000 clones, around 73% seen once; the top ten hold approximately 9.8%. Sequenced sample: peripheral blood. These receptors came from a man in his 60s with active or convalescent COVID-19.

This clone has only a few counts. The rearrangement joins TRBV6-2 or TRBV6-3 to TRBJ2-7; D unclear. Germline V lookup: CDR1 MNHEY, CDR2 SVGEGT. With 0 bases removed from V and 0 bases from J, the gap between germline ends came to 3 bases. The CDR3 runs 13 residues. CDR3 sequence: CASSYSASYEQYV. The CDR3 region has the DNA TGTGCCAGCAGTTACTCGGCCTCCTACGAGCAGTACGTC.

The count of this clone is one. CDR3 bases: TGTGCCAGCAGTGAAAGGGCAGGGGGCTCCGGGGAGCTGTTTTTT. Protein sequence: CASSERAGGSGELFF. V is TRBV2 and J is TRBJ2-2; 8 nucleotides align to TRBD1. In germline, CDR1 is SNHLY, CDR2 FYNNEI. CDR3 size: 15 residues. V shed 2 bases and J 6 bases; nucleotides not matched to a gene: 5. The whole variable domain, filled in from reference TRBV2 and TRBJ2-2, reads EPEVTQTPSHQVTQMGQEVILRCVPISNHLYFYWYRQILGQKVEFLVSFYNNEISEKSEIFDDQFSVERPDGSNFTLKIRSTKLEDSAMYFCASSERAGGSGELFFGEGSRLTVL.

This clone appeared a few times. This rearrangement joins TRBV16 to TRBJ2-5; no clear D. The CDR3 is 14 residues long. Trimming removed 1 base from V and 1 base from J, with 7 bases in between. From germline, CDR1 is KGHSY and CDR2 FQNENV. CDR3 sequence reads: CASSQFRSQETQYF. As DNA, the CDR3 is TGTGCCAGCAGCCAATTCCGGAGCCAAGAGACCCAGTACTTC.

This clone was counted at least ten times. The chain is built from TRBV2 and TRBJ2-5; possible D gene TRBD2, 5 bases. Trimming stripped 3 bases from V and 5 bases from J, with 10 bases between. The germline V gene encodes CDR1 SNHLY and CDR2 FYNNEI. This CDR3 has 13 residues. This CDR3 reads CASSDYGVETQYF. CDR3 bases: TGTGCCAGCAGTGATTACGGGGTCGAGACCCAGTACTTC.

The V gene is TRBV28, the J gene TRBJ2-3, with a possible D match to TRBD2 (6 bases). The CDR3 is made up of 15 amino acids. V was trimmed by 8 bases and J by 5 bases, leaving 20 bases between them. Per germline, CDR1 MDHEN and CDR2 SYDVKM. The DNA for the CDR3 is TGTGCCAGCGCTTTGGCGGGACTCCCCAGAGATACGCAGTATTTT. Translated, it gives CASALAGLPRDTQYF.

A few counts support this clone. This chain uses TRBV5-8 with TRBJ1-5; tentatively, D is TRBD1 (5 bases). V shed 5 bases and J shed 4 bases, with 16 bases lying between them. The CDR3 consists of 15 residues. Germline V gene data show CDR1 as SGHTS and CDR2 as YDEGEE. DNA for the CDR3: TGTGCCAGCAGTCGTCAGGGCGTGTCAAATCAGCCCCAGCATTTT. Translating gives CASSRQGVSNQPQHF.

CDR3 in DNA: TGTGCCAGTAGGGACAGGGATTATGGCTACACCTTC. This codes for CASRDRDYGYTF. The genes are TRBV19 and TRBJ1-2, with 8 bases fitting TRBD1. Germline-derived CDR1 and CDR2 are LNHDA and SQIVND (reference sequence). V shed 6 bases, J shed 5 bases, and the junction held 2 bases outside the gene matches. The CDR3 has 12 amino acids.

The V gene is TRBV30, the J gene TRBJ1-4; D is possibly TRBD1 (6 bases). The germline V and J ends were trimmed by 2 bases and 7 bases, with 14 bases remaining between them. The CDR3 consists of 14 residues. Germline assignment: CDR1 GTSNPN and CDR2 SVGIG (reference sequence). The CDR3 DNA sequence: TGTGCCTGGAGTTTCAGGGGCCATAGTGAAAAACTGTTTTTT. This gives the protein CAWSFRGHSEKLFF.

This clone showed up just once. The chain uses TRBV18 and TRBJ1-5, with D possibly matching TRBD1 (5 bases). Germline V gene data show CDR1 as KGHSH and CDR2 as LQKENI. This CDR3 region has 14 residues. Trimming stripped 4 bases from V and 6 bases from J, with 13 bases between. The CDR3 DNA follows: TGTGCCAGCTCACGGGCGGGGGTAGGTCAGCCCCAGCATTTT. Residues: CASSRAGVGQPQHF.

This clone was recorded a few times. DNA for the CDR3: TGTGCCAGTAGTATCGGGGAAAACACTGAAGCTTTCTTT. This translates into CASSIGENTEAFF. The chain uses TRBV19 and TRBJ1-1, with unresolved D. The CDR3 contains 13 residues. The V and J ends lost 3 bases and 2 bases respectively, with 7 bases between them. Germline loops: CDR1 LNHDA, CDR2 SQIVND (reference sequence).

CDR3 sequence (DNA): TGTGCCAGCGGGGGGGGAATCGGAAACACCATATATTTT. Its protein is CASGGGIGNTIYF. V is TRBV6-5 and J is TRBJ1-3; TRBD1 might be the D (5 bases). Germline loops: CDR1 MNHEY, CDR2 SVGAGI. V lost 8 bases and J lost 4, with 12 bases in between. The CDR3 is made up of 13 amino acids.

The genes are TRBV7-2 and TRBJ2-1; D call uncertain. The V gene's germline CDR1 is SGHTA and CDR2 FQGNSA. The CDR3 sequence is 14 residues long. V lost 3 bases to trimming and J lost 8 bases, with 14 bases between them. This CDR3 is CASSLQLLNHEQFF. DNA for the CDR3: TGTGCCAGCAGCTTGCAACTTTTAAACCATGAGCAGTTCTTC.

This clone was found a few times. The J gene is TRBJ2-2, the V gene TRBV10-3, with TRBD2 matching over 9 bases. V lost 4 bases, J lost 3 bases, and 9 bases stayed unmatched. The CDR3 is 17 amino acids. Germline CDR1 is ENHRY and CDR2 is SYGVKD. The CDR3 region is CAISGGLGGRDTGELFF. CDR3 bases: TGTGCCATCAGTGGAGGCCTCGGCGGGAGGGACACCGGGGAGCTGTTTTTT.

The rearrangement joins TRBV6-6 to TRBJ1-5; possibly TRBD1 for D (5 bases). From germline, CDR1 is MNHNY and CDR2 SVGAGI (reference sequence). Deletions cut 6 bases from V and 4 bases from J, with 19 bases between. The CDR3 has 16 amino acids. The CDR3 protein is CASSQGRGVRNQPQHF. CDR3 DNA: TGTGCCAGCAGCCAGGGTCGGGGGGTCAGGAATCAGCCCCAGCATTTT.

The rearrangement links TRBV10-3 to TRBJ1-1; 9 bases are a match to TRBD1. The CDR3 has 14 residues. Losses at the gene ends were 6 bases for V and 1 base for J; bases not matched to a gene: 3. Germline values: CDR1 ENHRY, CDR2 SYGVKD. CDR3 amino acids: CAIREQGANTEAFF. DNA for the CDR3: TGTGCCATCAGGGAACAGGGGGCGAACACTGAAGCTTTCTTT.